The sequence of this T cell receptor (beta chain) was determined in a study of cytomegalovirus exposure and HLA in healthy donors (dated by TCRdb to the late 2010s). The study in broad terms: In an earlier analysis of 550 to 750 of the donors, 250 to 300 Gb of sequence data and about 110 million unique TCR beta sequences from approximately 180 million T cells were reported. About 280 gigabases of sequencing data and around 85 million unique TCR sequences made up an early release that covered approximately 620 HLA-typed donors. Among the roughly 390 genotyped donors, approximately 77% belonged to the genetic ancestry cluster associated with self-reported Caucasian donors. The aim of the study was to test whether cataloging public T cell receptors could identify signatures of past pathogen exposure. Using immunosequencing, the study profiled T cell repertoires from some 670 subjects and related those repertoires to cytomegalovirus serostatus. In addition to the first cohort of roughly 700 subjects, a separate validation cohort of over 90 different subjects was used. To predict cytomegalovirus infection status, the study brought together high-throughput TCR immunosequencing, statistical association of individual TCRs with disease status, and machine learning. In a later analysis, previously published TCR beta repertoires from fewer than 750 donors were re-analyzed and high-resolution HLA genotyping was added so that TCR occurrence patterns could be studied. In the later analysis, no new phenotypic data were used to find candidate immune exposures; instead, reliance was placed on TCR beta sequences and their occurrence across donors. An earlier analysis of nearly 600 of the donors applied high-throughput TCR beta sequencing to assess whether each TCR beta V gene segment acted as functional or pseudogenic. Donor age, sex, ethnicity and CMV serostatus were compiled alongside the repertoire data. A later genetic analysis used genome-wide SNP genotypes for about 60% of the roughly 700 donors, treating that subset as a discovery cohort. All discovery cohort repertoires had been generated on a single sequencing platform. HLA typing covered class I and class II loci at four-digit resolution. Typing coverage varied by locus: about 620-630 donors for A, B, C, DRB1 and DQB1; 500 to 550 for DQA1; about 590 for DPA1; around 490 for DPB1. Four to six DR-DQ haplotypes were handled as single units for association and clustering, since linkage in the cohort was strong. On average, around 230,000 unique TCR beta nucleotide sequences were sequenced per donor among fewer than 500 genotyped donors of the cohort, with 15% to 20% of those sequences being non-productive.

The germline V gene encodes CDR1 SNHLY and CDR2 FYNNEI. Measured from the cysteine to the phenylalanine, the CDR3 is 12 residues long. The DNA shown is the 36-base CDR3, in frame from base 1. Here V drops 6 bases and J drops 10 bases, and the junction holds 8 bases not matched to any gene. The sample holds a few counts of this clone. Its binding antigen is unknown. Base qualities are missing; no much larger clone stands one base away. The library relied on the immunoSEQ multiplex PCR assay. A mixture of 60 forward primers for TCR Vbeta segments and 13 reverse primers for TCR Jbeta segments was used in the multiplex PCR. The CDR3 region of rearranged TCR beta genes was amplified from genomic DNA with a multiplex PCR assay. On the Illumina HiSeq System, the amplified TCR beta libraries were sequenced as 87-base-pair reads. For the original study's pipeline: In a later analysis, around 80 million unique TCR beta chains were counted across the roughly 610 repertoires, and about 10 million of these chains were shared by at least two donors. To remove PCR and sequencing errors, raw reads were error-corrected and collapsed into unique sequences using a nearest-neighbor algorithm that merged closely related sequences. Alignment of CDR3 sequences to IMGT reference sequences was used to assign V, D and J gene segments. For a sequence to be retained, a match of at least six nucleotides to both a V gene segment and a J gene segment was required. A rearrangement was called productive if the CDR3 had no stop codons and remained in frame with V and J, and every other rearrangement was called non-productive. Following IMGT convention, CDR3 was defined as the stretch from the second conserved V-encoded cysteine to the conserved J-encoded phenylalanine. In an earlier analysis of some 550 of the donors, sequences lacking an unambiguous match to a single V gene segment were excluded. In an earlier analysis of 500 to 750 of the donors, V segments were called functional above 56.7% productive rearrangements and were called segregating when the between-donor standard deviation exceeded 5%. A statistical classification framework was developed to diagnose cytomegalovirus status using the catalog of TCR beta chain sequences. A later analysis assigned V and J genes by comparing TCR nucleotide sequences with IMGT/GENE-DB human TR gene sequences. In a later analysis, CDR3 sequences and most-parsimonious VDJ recombination scenarios were assigned using the TCRdist pipeline. In a later analysis, each TCR beta chain was defined by its CDR3 amino acid sequence together with its V-gene family, and reads without a unique V-gene family were excluded. To address suspected cross-contamination and a sequencing artifact, a later analysis removed roughly 580 highly shared, low-generation-probability nucleotide sequences. In a later analysis, a clonal expansion index for each public chain was calculated from normalized within-repertoire ranks of inferred template counts. Generation probabilities in a later analysis came from a VDJ recombination model fitted to out-of-frame rearrangements, and those results were checked against IGoR. Hypergeometric tests were used in a later analysis to score TCR-TCR, TCR-HLA and TCR-CMV co-occurrence, with a repertoire-size bias correction applied to the TCR pairs. To estimate false discovery rates, a later analysis permuted the HLA or CMV assignments 20 times. In a later analysis, co-occurring TCRs were grouped using DBSCAN, with TCRdist sequence similarity added in when clustering inside HLA-allele-positive subsets. Co-occurrence clustering excluded repertoires with fewer than 30,000 or more than 120,000 public chains, plus five with anomalous nucleotide sharing. The immuneACCESS repertoire file appears here via TCRdb, limited to in-frame rearrangements. These files lack a portion of the clones; in checked studies, under half of the deficit traces to unresolved V genes, and the cause of the others is not known. V and J calls plus clone size are reproduced from that table; the DNA served to infer D and trimming. The table for this sample lists roughly 100,000 clones; over 60% of them were counted only once. Of the sample, around 7.2% falls within the top ten clones.

The study at large found these results: The authors suggested that the approach could potentially be generalized to other disease states and immunological phenotypes. Strong co-occurrence of HLA alleles, especially DR and DQ, made assigning TCR associations to individual alleles difficult. The sequencing pipeline was judged likely to have produced a cluster of highly shared sequence variants as a technical artifact. HLA typing was unavailable for some donors at each locus, so association tests used only the typed subset. Roughly uniform sequencing depth across donors was assumed in presence/absence analyses, although this assumption may not hold. An association between a missense DCLRE1C variant and V-gene and J-gene trimming of TCR beta chains was found in a later genetic analysis and replicated in an independent cohort. The cohort was sequenced for TCR beta chains only, and without alpha or paired-chain data the features that could be detected were limited. Three of the identified cytomegalovirus-associated TCR beta chains were confirmed in vitro to be specific for cytomegalovirus antigens. Linkage disequilibrium might explain the correlated functional status among segregating V segments, but an unknown experimental factor could not be excluded. A later analysis associated 16,951 TCR beta sequences with specific HLA alleles at a false discovery rate of 0.05. The classifier was reported to diagnose cytomegalovirus status with high specificity and sensitivity in both the original and validation cohorts. Over 15 rarely observed V segments, including chromosome 9 orphons, were excluded from the earlier analysis of about 610 of the donors because counts were too low. A further reported finding was that TCR beta sequences accurately predicted the HLA-A and HLA-B alleles for most subjects in the first cohort. In a later analysis, the rate of TCR association differed among HLA loci, with DRB1 alleles having the most associated TCRs and HLA-C alleles having the fewest. A later genetic analysis reported fewer N-insertions in productive TCRs among donors in an Asian-associated ancestry cluster than the roughly 690-donor mean. The study gave a list of under 200 TCR beta chains associated with cytomegalovirus. Most TCR sequences were seen in very few donors, while some public TCRs were found in many individuals. In an earlier analysis of roughly 560 of the donors, most TCR beta V segments were observed in productive rearrangements about 90% or about 30% of the time, broadly matching IMGT annotations. The only immune exposure information available for the cohort was CMV serostatus. In a later analysis, HLA-associated TCR beta chains showed more clonal expansion and lower generation probabilities than non-associated chains that were equally common. Several of the top co-occurrence clusters appeared to be linked to parvovirus B19, influenza, CMV and Epstein-Barr virus, according to a later analysis. Most CMV-associated TCR beta chains appeared to be HLA-restricted in a later analysis, and the HLA associations seemed to be driven largely by CMV exposure. Some IMGT-functional V segments, including TRBV6-2 and TRBV6-3, could not be distinguished by the 87-base-pair reads and were therefore excluded.

In total, about 650 healthy bone marrow donors made up the cohort. Cohort members were all nominally healthy when sampled, although unrecorded immune exposures were likely present. The donor was CMV seronegative and belonged to the group of 350 or so seronegative cohort members. A peripheral blood sample was collected from each donor, and TCR beta sequencing was performed on peripheral blood mononuclear cells. Genomic DNA extraction from the blood cell samples was performed with the Qiagen DNeasy Blood Extraction Kit. The V and J segments used are TRBV2 and TRBJ1-1; 7 nucleotides in the junction match TRBD1. The sequence derives from a female donor in good health and CMV-seronegative. Sequenced: PBMCs. The CDR3 protein sequence reads: CASRDRVVGAFF. The DNA reads as follows: TGTGCCAGCAGAGACAGGGTGGTGGGAGCTTTCTTT.